This TCR beta chain was recorded in a study of T-cell reconstitution after alpha-beta-depleted transplantation in children. Study-wide findings and caveats: It was newly produced T cells that mostly accounted for T-cell counts and diversity one year after transplant.

This sample's TCRbeta library carried unique molecular identifier barcodes. TCRdb called the PCR reads again in MiXCR, with one record for every CDR3 protein. The data contain about 980,000 distinct CDR3 sequences, 25% to 35% of them singletons. This clonotype was seen only a few times. Its specificity is not known. Trimming removed 4 bases at V and 0 bases at J, with 12 bases between. The CDR3 runs to 16 residues. Germline values: CDR1 LGHNA, CDR2 YSLEER. The origin of this receptor is a boy under two years old who had a stem cell transplant for SCID, so the T cells may come from the graft donor. This chain joins TRBV4-3 and TRBJ2-2; D possibly corresponds to TRBD2 (5 bases). The sample in question was PBMCs, mostly from graft donor cells, obtained 360 days after TCRalphabeta/CD19-depleted stem cell transplant. In nucleotides, the CDR3 is TGCGCCAGCAGCCCCCAGGACTGGTCGAACACCGGGGAGCTGTTTTTT. Amino acid sequence: CASSPQDWSNTGELFF.